A selection of T cell receptor beta chains follows, all from one sample in a study of cytomegalovirus exposure and HLA in healthy donors. The table came from immunoSEQ multiplex PCR; TCRdb's copy has only in-frame clones and leaves some out. The profile covers some 160,000 clones, with around three quarters appearing a single time and around 2.2% taken by the ten largest. Input material: PBMCs. These receptors came from a man aged 35-49 years in good health and CMV-seronegative. Each CDR3 is given with its conserved first and last residue. A D gene is named only where the DNA matches it firmly. Expanded clones get a size class; other rows say once, few or many, or leave the size out.

few	.	TRBV5-4	TRBJ1-1	CASSFRQGRTEAFF	TGTGCCAGCAGCTTTAGGCAGGGCAGGACTGAAGCTTTCTTT
few	.	TRBV6-6	TRBJ1-1	CASRGRPEDSAFF	TGTGCCAGCAGGGGCCGTCCCGAAGATTCAGCTTTCTTT
.	.	TRBV6-6	TRBJ2-5	CASSVQETQYF	TGTGCCAGTTCGGTCCAAGAGACCCAGTACTTC
.	.	TRBV15	TRBJ2-2	CATSQTLTGTGELFF	TGTGCCACCAGCCAGACCCTAACAGGGACCGGGGAGCTGTTTTTT
.	.	TRBV6-5	TRBJ1-1	CASSPSVRITEAFF	TGTGCCAGCAGTCCCTCGGTACGAATCACTGAAGCTTTCTTT
.	TRBD2	TRBV7-9	TRBJ2-5	CASSPGTSGSETQYF	TGTGCCAGCAGCCCCGGGACTAGCGGGAGTGAGACCCAGTACTTC
once	TRBD2	TRBV9	TRBJ2-3	CASSVASAGGRGTDTQYF	TGTGCCAGCAGCGTAGCCTCAGCGGGGGGTCGGGGCACAGATACGCAGTATTTT
.	TRBD2	TRBV2	TRBJ2-7	CASRGTSGSLGEQYF	TGTGCCAGCAGGGGGACTAGCGGGAGTCTAGGGGAGCAGTACTTC
.	TRBD1	TRBV5-4	TRBJ1-2	CASSLVGQAYGYTF	TGTGCCAGCAGCTTGGTAGGACAGGCTTATGGCTACACCTTC
few	TRBD1	TRBV18	TRBJ1-2	CASSPARTGTKGYTF	TGTGCCAGCTCACCCGCCCGGACAGGGACTAAAGGCTACACCTTC
.	TRBD1	TRBV4-1	TRBJ1-2	CASSLDRGHYGYTF	TGCGCCAGCAGCCTAGACAGGGGGCACTATGGCTACACCTTC
.	.	TRBV19	TRBJ1-1	CASSLFGNTEAFF	TGTGCCAGTAGTCTATTCGGGAACACTGAAGCTTTCTTT
.	TRBD2	TRBV29-1	TRBJ2-5	CSVELTSLAGVQETQYF	TGCAGCGTTGAATTAACAAGTCTAGCGGGGGTTCAAGAGACCCAGTACTTC
.	.	TRBV6-5	TRBJ2-5	CASSYSAPPRETQYF	TGTGCCAGCAGTTACTCGGCACCTCCTAGAGAGACCCAGTACTTC
.	TRBD1	TRBV7-9	TRBJ1-4	CSSNRGGEKLFF	TGTTCCAGCAACAGGGGCGGCGAAAAACTGTTTTTT
once	TRBD2	TRBV4-3	TRBJ2-2	CASSQDLSVLAGFQTGELFF	TGCGCCAGCAGCCAAGATCTTTCCGTCCTAGCGGGATTCCAGACCGGGGAGCTGTTTTTT
once	TRBD1	TRBV2	TRBJ2-1	CASSRGHEQFF	TGTGCCAGCAGCAGGGGGCATGAGCAGTTCTTC
.	.	TRBV29-1	TRBJ1-1	CSVTPRGEGDTEAFF	TGCAGCGTTACACCTAGGGGGGAGGGGGACACTGAAGCTTTCTTT
.	.	TRBV13	TRBJ2-7	CASSSGRGTSYEQYF	TGCGCCAGCAGTTCCGGGCGGGGTACCTCCTACGAGCAGTACTTC
.	TRBD1	TRBV6-5	TRBJ1-4	CASRDRGTNEKLFF	TGTGCCAGCAGGGACAGGGGGACTAATGAAAAACTGTTTTTT
.	TRBD1	TRBV6-1	TRBJ2-1	CASSDAPGGMNEQFF	TGTGCCAGCAGTGACGCCCCAGGGGGTATGAATGAGCAGTTCTTC
once	TRBD1	TRBV6-1	TRBJ2-7	CASSPGGAGQNEQYF	TGTGCCAGCAGTCCAGGGGGCGCGGGGCAAAACGAGCAGTACTTC
.	.	TRBV7-9	TRBJ2-3	CASLVGGTDTQYF	TGTGCCAGCTTGGTGGGAGGCACAGATACGCAGTATTTT
.	.	TRBV7-9	TRBJ2-7	CASSLGSSPYEQYF	TGTGCCAGCAGCTTAGGGAGCTCACCCTACGAGCAGTACTTC
once	TRBD2	TRBV9	TRBJ2-2	CASSVDRSGSGYGELFF	TGTGCCAGCAGCGTTGATAGGAGCGGGAGTGGGTACGGGGAGCTGTTTTTT
.	.	TRBV6-5	TRBJ1-5	CASSRGKVEPQHF	TGTGCCAGCAGTCGAGGGAAGGTCGAGCCCCAGCATTTT
.	TRBD1	TRBV5-1	TRBJ1-5	CASSLVRLNRGDSNQPQHF	TGCGCCAGCAGCTTGGTAAGACTAAACAGGGGGGATAGCAATCAGCCCCAGCATTTT
few	TRBD1	TRBV5-1	TRBJ2-7	CASSWGHRGNGSYEQYF	TGCGCCAGCAGCTGGGGACACAGGGGAAACGGGTCCTACGAGCAGTACTTC
.	.	TRBV7-9	TRBJ2-1	CASSPGTPTQFF	TGTGCCAGCAGCCCCGGGACACCAACCCAGTTCTTC
once	TRBD1	TRBV5-6	TRBJ1-2	CASSLGQGLNYGYTF	TGTGCCAGCAGCTTGGGACAGGGCCTAAACTATGGCTACACCTTC
few	.	TRBV28	TRBJ1-3	CASSLDRSSGNTIYF	TGTGCCAGCAGCCTGGACAGAAGCTCTGGAAACACCATATATTTT
.	TRBD2	TRBV7-8	TRBJ2-7	CASSPPGGWRYEQYF	TGTGCCAGCAGCCCCCCCGGGGGGTGGCGCTACGAGCAGTACTTC
few	TRBD2	TRBV7-7	TRBJ2-5	CASSKLRELQETQYF	TGTGCCAGCAGCAAACTGCGGGAGCTCCAAGAGACCCAGTACTTC
few	.	TRBV6-1	TRBJ1-2	CASSEARSGLYGYTF	TGTGCCAGCAGTGAAGCGAGGTCTGGTCTCTATGGCTACACCTTC
.	.	TRBV4-3	TRBJ1-2	CASSQDRGARFSYTF	TGCGCCAGCAGCCAAGATCGCGGGGCGAGATTTTCCTACACCTTC
.	TRBD1	TRBV19	TRBJ2-7	CASSIHGQGRKRDEQYF	TGTGCCAGTAGTATTCACGGACAGGGGAGAAAAAGGGACGAGCAGTACTTC
.	.	TRBV29-1	TRBJ1-2	CSVEGARGHYGYTF	TGCAGCGTTGAAGGCGCCAGGGGACACTATGGCTACACCTTC
.	.	TRBV11-3	TRBJ1-1	CASSLDAVNTEAFF	TGTGCCAGCAGCTTAGATGCAGTGAACACTGAAGCTTTCTTT
few	TRBD1	TRBV6-5	TRBJ1-1	CASSKGAWQAFF	TGTGCCAGCAGTAAGGGGGCCTGGCAAGCTTTCTTT
few	.	TRBV2	TRBJ1-4	CASTRTVATNEKLFF	TGTGCCAGCACGAGGACAGTTGCAACTAATGAAAAACTGTTTTTT
.	.	TRBV18	TRBJ1-2	CASSPSADYGYTF	TGTGCCAGCTCACCTAGTGCTGACTATGGCTACACCTTC
.	TRBD2	TRBV10-2	TRBJ2-3	CASSYASGSTDTQYF	TGCGCCAGCAGTTACGCTAGCGGGAGCACAGATACGCAGTATTTT
.	.	TRBV5-1	TRBJ2-3	CASSLASSADTQYF	TGCGCCAGCAGCTTGGCCTCTAGCGCAGATACGCAGTATTTT
.	.	TRBV5-1	TRBJ1-6	CASSLGGEGVYNSPLHF	TGCGCCAGCAGCTTGGGCGGGGAGGGAGTGTATAATTCACCCCTCCACTTT
.	TRBD2	TRBV28	TRBJ2-7	CASSFISGSYEQYF	TGTGCCAGCAGTTTCATCAGCGGGAGCTACGAGCAGTACTTC
few	.	TRBV7-9	TRBJ1-1	CASSFQAGLTEAFF	TGTGCCAGCAGCTTTCAGGCGGGGCTCACTGAAGCTTTCTTT
.	TRBD2	TRBV5-1	TRBJ2-2	CASSTLAGGRTGELFF	TGCGCCAGCAGCACACTAGCGGGGGGGAGAACCGGGGAGCTGTTTTTT
few	.	TRBV12-5	TRBJ1-5	CASGFDPRQGAGQPQHF	TGTGCTAGTGGTTTCGACCCCAGGCAGGGTGCCGGTCAGCCCCAGCATTTT
.	.	TRBV7-3	TRBJ2-5	CASSLESFTSQYF	TGTGCCAGCAGCTTAGAGTCCTTTACGAGTCAGTACTTC
.	.	TRBV19	TRBJ1-4	CASSTTAQRTTNEKLFF	TGTGCCAGTAGTACGACAGCTCAGCGAACAACTAATGAAAAACTGTTTTTT
.	TRBD2	TRBV11-2	TRBJ2-1	CASSSSGHYNEQFF	TGTGCCAGCAGCTCTAGCGGCCACTACAATGAGCAGTTCTTC
once	TRBD1	TRBV27	TRBJ1-1	CASSLRAGGRNTEAFF	TGTGCCAGCAGTTTAAGGGCAGGGGGCCGAAACACTGAAGCTTTCTTT
.	.	TRBV7-2	TRBJ1-3	CASSLAPVSSSGNTIYF	TGTGCCAGCAGCTTAGCCCCGGTGTCGAGCTCTGGAAACACCATATATTTT
.	TRBD1	TRBV5-1	TRBJ1-1	CASSPGQGVTEAFF	TGCGCCAGCAGCCCGGGACAGGGGGTCACTGAAGCTTTCTTT
few	TRBD2	TRBV5-1	TRBJ2-5	CASSVKRTSVDQETQYF	TGCGCCAGCAGCGTAAAACGGACTAGCGTTGACCAAGAGACCCAGTACTTC
.	.	TRBV4-1	TRBJ1-1	CASSQGPDWINTEAFF	TGCGCCAGCAGCCAGGGGCCTGATTGGATCAACACTGAAGCTTTCTTT
.	TRBD2	TRBV2	TRBJ2-7	CASSPTGGISEQYF	TGTGCCAGCAGTCCCACGGGGGGGATCTCCGAGCAGTACTTC